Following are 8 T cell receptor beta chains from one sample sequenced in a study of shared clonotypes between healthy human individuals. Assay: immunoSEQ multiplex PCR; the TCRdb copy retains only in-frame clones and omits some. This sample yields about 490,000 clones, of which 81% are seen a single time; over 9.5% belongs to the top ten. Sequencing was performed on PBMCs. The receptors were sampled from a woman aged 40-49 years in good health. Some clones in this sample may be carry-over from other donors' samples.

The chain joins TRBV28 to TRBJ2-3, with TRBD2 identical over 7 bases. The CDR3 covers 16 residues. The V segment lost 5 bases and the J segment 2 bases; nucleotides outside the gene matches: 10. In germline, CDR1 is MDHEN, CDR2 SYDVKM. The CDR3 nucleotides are TGTGCCAGCAGTCCGTTAGCGGGCAAAGACACAGATACGCAGTATTTT. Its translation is CASSPLAGKDTDTQYF.

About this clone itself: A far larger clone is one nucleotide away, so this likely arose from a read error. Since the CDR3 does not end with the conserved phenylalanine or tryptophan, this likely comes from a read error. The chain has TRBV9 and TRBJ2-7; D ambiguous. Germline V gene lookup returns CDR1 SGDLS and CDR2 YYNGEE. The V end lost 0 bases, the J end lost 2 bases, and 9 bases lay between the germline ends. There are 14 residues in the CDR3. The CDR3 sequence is CASSVGGLPYEQYL. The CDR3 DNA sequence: TGTGCCAGCAGCGTAGGTGGTCTTCCCTACGAGCAGTACTTA.

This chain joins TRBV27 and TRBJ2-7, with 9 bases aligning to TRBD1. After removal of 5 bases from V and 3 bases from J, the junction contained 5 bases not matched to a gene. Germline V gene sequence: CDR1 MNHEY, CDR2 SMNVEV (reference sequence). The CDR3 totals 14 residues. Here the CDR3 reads CASSHWDRVYEQYF. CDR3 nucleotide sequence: TGTGCCAGCAGTCATTGGGACAGGGTCTACGAGCAGTACTTC.

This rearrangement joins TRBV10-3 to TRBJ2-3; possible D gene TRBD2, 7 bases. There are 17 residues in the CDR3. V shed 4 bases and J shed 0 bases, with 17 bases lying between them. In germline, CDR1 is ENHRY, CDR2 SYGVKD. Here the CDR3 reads CAISGGASGLSTDTQYF. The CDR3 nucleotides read TGTGCCATCAGTGGGGGGGCTAGCGGCCTTAGCACAGATACGCAGTATTTT.

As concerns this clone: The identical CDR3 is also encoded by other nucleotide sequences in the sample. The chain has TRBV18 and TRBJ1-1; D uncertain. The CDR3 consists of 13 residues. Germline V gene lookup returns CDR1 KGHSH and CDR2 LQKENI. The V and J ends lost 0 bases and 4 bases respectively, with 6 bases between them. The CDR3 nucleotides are TGTGCCAGCTCACCACCGGGTATCACTGAAGCTTTCTTT. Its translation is CASSPPGITEAFF.

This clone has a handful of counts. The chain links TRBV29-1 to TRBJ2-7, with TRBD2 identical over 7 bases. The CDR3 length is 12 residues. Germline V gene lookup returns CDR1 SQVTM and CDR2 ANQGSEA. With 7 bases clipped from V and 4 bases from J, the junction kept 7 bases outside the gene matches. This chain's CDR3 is CSAESSGYEQYF. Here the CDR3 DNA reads TGCAGCGCCGAATCTAGCGGTTACGAGCAGTACTTC.

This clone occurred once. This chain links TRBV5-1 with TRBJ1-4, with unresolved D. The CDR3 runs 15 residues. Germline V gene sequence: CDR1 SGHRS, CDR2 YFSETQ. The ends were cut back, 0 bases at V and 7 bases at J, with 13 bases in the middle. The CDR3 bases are TGCGCCAGCAGCTTGGTCTGGGGAGAAGGTGAAAAACTGTTTTTT. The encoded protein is CASSLVWGEGEKLFF.

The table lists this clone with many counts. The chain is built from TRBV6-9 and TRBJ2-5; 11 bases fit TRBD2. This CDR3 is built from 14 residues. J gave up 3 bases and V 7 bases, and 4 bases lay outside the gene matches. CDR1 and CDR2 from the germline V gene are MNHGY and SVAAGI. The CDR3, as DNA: TGTGCCAGCAAAACTAGCGGGGGTGAAGAGACCCAGTACTTC. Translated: CASKTSGGEETQYF.